Following are 16 T cell receptor beta chains from one sample sequenced in a study of T cell responses to AZD1222 COVID-19 vaccine. The protocol was immunoSEQ multiplex PCR, while the TCRdb copy is restricted to in-frame clones and leaves out a portion. The table records over 150,000 clones, roughly 93% of them present only once. The sequencing here drew on peripheral blood, taken 28 days after the second dose of the MenACWY control vaccine. These receptors all come from an adult who received the MenACWY meningococcal vaccine as a control.

J is TRBJ1-4 and V is TRBV5-4; TRBD1 aligns across 7 bases. The trim removed 2 bases at V and 8 bases at J, leaving 15 bases unmatched. Germline assignment: CDR1 SGHNT and CDR2 YYREEE (reference sequence). The CDR3 totals 17 residues. The DNA for the CDR3 is TGTGCCAGCAGCTTACTCCGGGACAGCCGAACTCTAGAAAAACTGTTTTTT. Residues: CASSLLRDSRTLEKLFF.

This chain joins TRBV3-1 (or the pseudogene TRBV3-2) and TRBJ2-5; D unresolved. Germline values: CDR1 LGHDT, CDR2 YNNKEL (reference sequence). Trimming pared 0 bases from V and 2 bases from J, leaving 10 bases between. The CDR3 covers 15 residues. CDR3 DNA: TGTGCCAGCAGCCAAGAGTACATTTTTCAAGAGACCCAGTACTTC. This sequence encodes CASSQEYIFQETQYF.

The V call is TRBV14, the J call TRBJ1-6, with 9 bases that match TRBD1. V shed 6 bases and J 9 bases; nucleotides not matched to a gene: 3. The CDR3 totals 13 residues. Germline CDR1 reads SGHDN; CDR2 reads FVKESK. CDR3 loop: CASSGQGRSPLHF. Written as DNA, the CDR3 is TGTGCCAGCAGTGGACAGGGGCGTTCACCCCTCCACTTT.

The chain recombines TRBV30 with TRBJ2-7, with D unclear. V was cut by 4 bases and J by 0 bases, with 7 bases left in between. The CDR3 contains 12 residues. The germline V gene encodes CDR1 GTSNPN and CDR2 SVGIG (reference sequence). The CDR3: CAWKESSYEQYF. The CDR3 region has the DNA TGTGCCTGGAAGGAGAGCTCCTACGAGCAGTACTTC.

The CDR3, as DNA: TGTGCCAGCAGCAGAAGACAGGGACCGGGGAATAATTCACCCCTCCACTTT. Its protein product is CASSRRQGPGNNSPLHF. The chain links TRBV2 to TRBJ1-6; 7 positions match TRBD1. V gave up 6 bases and J gave up 5 bases; unmatched junction bases: 13. CDR1 is SNHLY, CDR2 FYNNEI, per germline. This CDR3 has 17 amino acids.

Here the CDR3 DNA reads TGTGCCAGCAGTTACGTTTGGGGCGACACCATATATTTT. This gives the protein CASSYVWGDTIYF. The chain recombines TRBV6-2 or TRBV6-3 with TRBJ1-3; a weak D match, TRBD1 (5 bases). This CDR3 contains 13 residues. The V and J ends lost 2 bases and 8 bases respectively, with 10 bases between them. In germline, CDR1 is MNHEY, CDR2 SVGEGT.

V is TRBV6-2 or TRBV6-3 and J is TRBJ1-2; TRBD1 agrees at 8 bases. Trimming cost V 6 bases and J 8 bases; bases outside gene matches: 8. The germline gives CDR1 MNHEY, CDR2 SVGEGT. The CDR3 runs to 13 residues. CDR3 sequence (DNA): TGTGCCAGCAGCCAAAGGACAGGGTACGGCTACACCTTC. This sequence encodes CASSQRTGYGYTF.

The rearrangement uses TRBV28 and TRBJ1-1; 9 bases line up with TRBD1. The CDR3 extends over 15 amino acids. Germline loops: CDR1 MDHEN, CDR2 SYDVKM. With V trimmed by 6 bases and J by 0 bases, 5 bases remained unmatched. Here the CDR3 DNA reads TGTGCCAGCAGCTATAGGGACAGGGTGAACACTGAAGCTTTCTTT. Its translation is CASSYRDRVNTEAFF.

This chain connects TRBV30 to TRBJ1-1; the D gene is possibly TRBD1 (5 bases). Germline V gives CDR1 GTSNPN, CDR2 SVGIG (reference sequence). V was cut by 3 bases and J by 3 bases, with 17 bases left in between. The CDR3 totals 15 residues. DNA of the CDR3: TGTGCCTGGAGCATCGCCGGGACCGTCTACACTGAAGCTTTCTTT. Amino acids: CAWSIAGTVYTEAFF.

The rearrangement joins TRBV3-1 (or the pseudogene TRBV3-2) to TRBJ2-3; tentatively, D is TRBD1 (5 bases). Germline values: CDR1 LGHDT, CDR2 YNNKEL (reference sequence). The CDR3 runs 14 residues. V lost 4 bases and J lost 4, with 12 bases in between. CDR3 DNA sequence: TGTGCCAGCAGCCGGCAGGGCGACGCAGATACGCAGTATTTT. Amino acids: CASSRQGDADTQYF.

V usage is TRBV29-1 and J usage is TRBJ2-2; tentatively, D is TRBD1 (5 bases). The CDR3 has 15 amino acids. Trimming left V 6 bases short and J 1 base short, with 15 bases between. The germline V gene has CDR1 SQVTM and CDR2 ANQGSEA. CDR3 protein: CSVNPTGLNTGELFF. CDR3 nucleotides: TGCAGCGTGAACCCCACAGGCTTGAACACCGGGGAGCTGTTTTTT.

This clone was counted once. The chain uses TRBV24-1 and TRBJ2-3; no definite D call. In germline, CDR1 is KGHDR, CDR2 SFDVKD. The V gene lost 7 bases and the J gene lost 2 bases, with 6 bases spanning the gap. This CDR3 is 12 amino acids long. The CDR3 loop is CATSQDTDTQYF. CDR3 DNA: TGTGCCACCAGCCAAGACACAGATACGCAGTATTTT.

The CDR3 is CAWTRGQGFQPQHF. The CDR3 nucleotides read TGTGCCTGGACTCGGGGACAGGGTTTTCAGCCCCAGCATTTT. The chain joins TRBV30 to TRBJ1-5, with TRBD1 matching over 9 bases. With 4 bases clipped from V and 6 bases from J, the junction kept 7 bases outside the gene matches. CDR1 and CDR2 (germline): GTSNPN, SVGIG (reference sequence). The CDR3 runs 14 residues.

The table lists this clone with a count of one. The chain carries TRBV2 and TRBJ1-2; 9 nucleotides match TRBD1. The CDR3 spans 15 residues. Germline V CDR1 and CDR2: SNHLY, FYNNEI. V trimming: 4 bases; J trimming: 7 bases; junction bases outside the gene matches: 10. The CDR3 protein is CASSVIKQGALGYTF. The DNA for the CDR3 is TGTGCCAGCAGTGTAATCAAACAGGGGGCTCTTGGCTACACCTTC.

The genes are TRBV5-1 and TRBJ2-1; 10 nucleotides match TRBD1. Germline values: CDR1 SGHRS, CDR2 YFSETQ. The length of the CDR3 is 15 residues. J lost 3 bases, V lost 6 bases, and 6 bases had no gene match. CDR3 sequence (DNA): TGCGCCAGCAACACCGGGACAGGGGTCTACAATGAGCAGTTCTTC. Translating gives CASNTGTGVYNEQFF. The whole variable domain, remainder taken from reference TRBV5-1 and TRBJ2-1, is KAGVTQTPRYLIKTRGQQVTLSCSPISGHRSVSWYQQTPGQGLQFLFEYFSETQRNKGNFPGRFSGRQFSNSRSEMNVSTLELGDSALYLCASNTGTGVYNEQFFGPGTRLTVL.

The chain recombines TRBV5-1 with TRBJ1-4, with a tentative D call TRBD1 (6 bases). The germline CDR1 and CDR2 sequences are SGHRS and YFSETQ. This CDR3 is 17 amino acids long. V was shortened by 4 bases and J by 7 bases, with 23 bases between the two germline ends. CDR3 region: CASSTRARTAGPEKLFF. DNA for the CDR3: TGCGCCAGCAGCACTAGGGCCAGGACAGCGGGGCCTGAAAAACTGTTTTTT.